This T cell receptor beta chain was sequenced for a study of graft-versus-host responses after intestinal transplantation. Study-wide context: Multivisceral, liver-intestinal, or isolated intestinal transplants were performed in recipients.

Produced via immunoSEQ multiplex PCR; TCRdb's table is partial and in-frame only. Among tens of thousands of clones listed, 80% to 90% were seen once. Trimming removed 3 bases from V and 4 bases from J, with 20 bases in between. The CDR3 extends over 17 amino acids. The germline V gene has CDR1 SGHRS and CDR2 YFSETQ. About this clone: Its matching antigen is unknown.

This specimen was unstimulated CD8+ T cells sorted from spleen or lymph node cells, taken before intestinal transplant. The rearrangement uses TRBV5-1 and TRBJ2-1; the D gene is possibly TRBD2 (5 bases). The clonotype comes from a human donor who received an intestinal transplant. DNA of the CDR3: TGCGCCAGCAGCTCAGGAGGTCGGGATTACTATTACAATGAGCAGTTCTTC. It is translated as CASSSGGRDYYYNEQFF.